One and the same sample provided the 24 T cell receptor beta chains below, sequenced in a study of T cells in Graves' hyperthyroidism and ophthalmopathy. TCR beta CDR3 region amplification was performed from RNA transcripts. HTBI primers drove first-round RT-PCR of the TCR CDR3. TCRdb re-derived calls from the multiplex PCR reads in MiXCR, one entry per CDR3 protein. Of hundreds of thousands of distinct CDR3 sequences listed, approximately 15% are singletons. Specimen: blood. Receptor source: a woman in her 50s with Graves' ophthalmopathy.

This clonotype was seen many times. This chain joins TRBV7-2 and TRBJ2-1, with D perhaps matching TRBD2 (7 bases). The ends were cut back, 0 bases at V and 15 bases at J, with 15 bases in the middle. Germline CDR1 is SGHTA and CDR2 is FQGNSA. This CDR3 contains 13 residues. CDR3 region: CASSLAAGALRFF. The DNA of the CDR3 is TGTGCCAGCAGCTTAGCGGCGGGGGCCCTGCGGTTCTTC.

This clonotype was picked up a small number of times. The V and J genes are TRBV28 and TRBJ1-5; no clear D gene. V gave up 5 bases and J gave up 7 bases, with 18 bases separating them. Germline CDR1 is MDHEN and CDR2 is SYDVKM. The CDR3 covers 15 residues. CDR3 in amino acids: CASSTMNSLRQPQHF. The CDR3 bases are TGTGCCAGCAGTACTATGAACAGCCTCAGGCAGCCCCAGCATTTT.

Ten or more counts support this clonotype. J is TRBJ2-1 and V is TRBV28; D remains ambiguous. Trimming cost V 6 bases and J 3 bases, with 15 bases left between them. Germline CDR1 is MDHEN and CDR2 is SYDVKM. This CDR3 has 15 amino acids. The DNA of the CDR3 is TGTGCCAGCAGCGTGGGTGAGACCCTCTACAATGAGCAGTTCTTC. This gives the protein CASSVGETLYNEQFF. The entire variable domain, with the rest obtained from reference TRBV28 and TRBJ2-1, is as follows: DVKVTQSSRYLVKRTGEKVFLECVQDMDHENMFWYRQDPGLGLRLIYFSYDVKMKEKGDIPEGYSVSREKKERFSLILESASTNQTSMYLCASSVGETLYNEQFFGPGTRLTVL.

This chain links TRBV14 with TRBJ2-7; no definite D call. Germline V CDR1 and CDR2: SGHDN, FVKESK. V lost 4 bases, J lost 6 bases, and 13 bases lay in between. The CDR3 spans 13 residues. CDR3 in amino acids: CASSPRPGTEQYF. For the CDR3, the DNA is TGTGCCAGCAGCCCACGACCCGGTACCGAGCAGTACTTC.

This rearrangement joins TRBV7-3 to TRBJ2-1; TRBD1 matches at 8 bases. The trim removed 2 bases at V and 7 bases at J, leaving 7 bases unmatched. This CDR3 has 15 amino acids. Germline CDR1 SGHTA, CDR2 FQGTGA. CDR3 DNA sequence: TGTGCCAGCAGCTTAGCCCGACAGGGGTGGAATGAGCAGTTCTTC. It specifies CASSLARQGWNEQFF.

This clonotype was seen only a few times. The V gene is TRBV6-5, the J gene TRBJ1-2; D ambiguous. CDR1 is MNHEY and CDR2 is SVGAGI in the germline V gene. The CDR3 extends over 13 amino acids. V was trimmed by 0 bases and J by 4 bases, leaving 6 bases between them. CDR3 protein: CASSYSQLYGYTF. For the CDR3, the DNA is TGTGCCAGCAGTTACTCCCAGCTCTATGGCTACACCTTC.

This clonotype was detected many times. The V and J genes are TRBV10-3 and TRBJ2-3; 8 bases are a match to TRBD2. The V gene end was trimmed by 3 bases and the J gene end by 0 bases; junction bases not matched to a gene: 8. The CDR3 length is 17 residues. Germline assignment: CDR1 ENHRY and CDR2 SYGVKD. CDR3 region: CAISEWISGTSTDTQYF. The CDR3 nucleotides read TGTGCCATCAGTGAATGGATTAGCGGGACTAGCACAGATACGCAGTATTTT.

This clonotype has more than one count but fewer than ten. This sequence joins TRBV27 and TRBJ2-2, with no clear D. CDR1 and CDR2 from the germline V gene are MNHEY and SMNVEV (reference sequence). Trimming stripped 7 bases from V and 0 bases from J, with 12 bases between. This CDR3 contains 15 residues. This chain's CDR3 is CASKLVGSNTGELFF. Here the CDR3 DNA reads TGTGCCAGCAAACTTGTGGGGTCGAACACCGGGGAGCTGTTTTTT.

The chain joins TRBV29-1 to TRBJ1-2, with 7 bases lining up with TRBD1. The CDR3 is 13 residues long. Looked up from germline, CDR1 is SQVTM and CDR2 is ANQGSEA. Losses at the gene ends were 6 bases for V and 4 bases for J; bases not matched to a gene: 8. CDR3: CSVEYRDSYGYTF. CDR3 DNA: TGCAGCGTCGAGTACCGGGACAGCTATGGCTACACCTTC.

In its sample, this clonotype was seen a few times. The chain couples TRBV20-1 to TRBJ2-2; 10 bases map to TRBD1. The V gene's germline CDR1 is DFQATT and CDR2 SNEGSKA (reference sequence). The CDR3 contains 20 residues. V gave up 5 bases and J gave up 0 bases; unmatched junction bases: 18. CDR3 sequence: CSAGGLQLDRGIPNTGELFF. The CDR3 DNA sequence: TGCAGTGCTGGAGGTCTTCAACTGGACAGGGGGATTCCGAACACCGGGGAGCTGTTTTTT.

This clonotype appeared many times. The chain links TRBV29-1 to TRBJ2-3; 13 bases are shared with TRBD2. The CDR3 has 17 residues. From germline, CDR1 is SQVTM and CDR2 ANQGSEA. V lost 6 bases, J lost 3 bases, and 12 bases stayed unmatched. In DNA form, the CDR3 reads TGCAGCGTCCGCGGACTAGCGGGAGCGGGGGGAACAGATACGCAGTATTTT. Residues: CSVRGLAGAGGTDTQYF.

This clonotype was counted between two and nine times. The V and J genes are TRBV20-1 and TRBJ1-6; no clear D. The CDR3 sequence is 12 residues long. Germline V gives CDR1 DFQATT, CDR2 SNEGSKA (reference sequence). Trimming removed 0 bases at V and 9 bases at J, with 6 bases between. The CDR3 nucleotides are TGCAGTGCTAGAGATTTATCTTCACCCCTCCACTTT. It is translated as CSARDLSSPLHF.

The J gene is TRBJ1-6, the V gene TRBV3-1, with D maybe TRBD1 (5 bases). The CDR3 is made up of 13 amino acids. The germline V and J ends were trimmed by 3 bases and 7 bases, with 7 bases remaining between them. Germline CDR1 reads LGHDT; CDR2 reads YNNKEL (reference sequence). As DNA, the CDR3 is TGTGCCAGCAGCCAGACAGTAAATTCACCCCTCCACTTT. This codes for CASSQTVNSPLHF.

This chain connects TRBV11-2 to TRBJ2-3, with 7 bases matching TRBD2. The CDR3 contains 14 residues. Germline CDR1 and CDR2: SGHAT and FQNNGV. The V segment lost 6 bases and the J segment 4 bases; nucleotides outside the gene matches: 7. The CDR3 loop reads CASRGGSGSDTQYF. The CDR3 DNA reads TGTGCCAGCAGGGGCGGGAGTGGGTCAGATACGCAGTATTTT.

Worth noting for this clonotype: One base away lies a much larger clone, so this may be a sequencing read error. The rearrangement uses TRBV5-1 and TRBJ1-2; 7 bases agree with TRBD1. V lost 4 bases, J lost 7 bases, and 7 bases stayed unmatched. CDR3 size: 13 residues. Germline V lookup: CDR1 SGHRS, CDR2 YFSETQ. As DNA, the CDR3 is TGCGCCAGCAGCCCCAGACAGGGACCTGGCTACACCTTC. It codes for CASSPRQGPGYTF.

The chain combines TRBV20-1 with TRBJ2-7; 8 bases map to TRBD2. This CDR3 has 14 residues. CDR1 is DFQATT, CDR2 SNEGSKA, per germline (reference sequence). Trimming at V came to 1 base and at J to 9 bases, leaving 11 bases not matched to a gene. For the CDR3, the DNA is TGCAGTGCTAGAGTCAGCAGCGGGAGTGTAGGGCAGTACTTC. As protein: CSARVSSGSVGQYF.

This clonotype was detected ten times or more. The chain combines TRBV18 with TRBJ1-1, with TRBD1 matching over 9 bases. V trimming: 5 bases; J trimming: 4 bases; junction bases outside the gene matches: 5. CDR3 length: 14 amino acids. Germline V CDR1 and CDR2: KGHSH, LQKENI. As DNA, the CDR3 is TGTGCCAGCTCAGAACAGGGGGCAGGCACTGAAGCTTTCTTT. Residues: CASSEQGAGTEAFF.

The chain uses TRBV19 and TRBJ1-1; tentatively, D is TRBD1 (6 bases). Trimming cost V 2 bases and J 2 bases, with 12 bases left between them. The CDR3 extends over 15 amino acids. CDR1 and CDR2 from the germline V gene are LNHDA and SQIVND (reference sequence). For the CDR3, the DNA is TGTGCCAGTAGTATAATTCCAGGGGTCAACACTGAAGCTTTCTTT. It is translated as CASSIIPGVNTEAFF.

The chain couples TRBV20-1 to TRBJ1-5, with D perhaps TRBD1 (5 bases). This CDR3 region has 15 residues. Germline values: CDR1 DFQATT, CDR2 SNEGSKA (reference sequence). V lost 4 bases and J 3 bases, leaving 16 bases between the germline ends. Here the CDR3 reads CSAMYSGRDNQPQHF. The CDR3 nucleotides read TGCAGTGCTATGTACTCGGGCAGGGACAATCAGCCCCAGCATTTT.

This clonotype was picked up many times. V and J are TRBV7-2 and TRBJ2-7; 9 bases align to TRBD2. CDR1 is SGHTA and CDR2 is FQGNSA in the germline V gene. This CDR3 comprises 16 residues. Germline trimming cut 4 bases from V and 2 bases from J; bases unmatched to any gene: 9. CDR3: CASSSHSGSVTYEQYF. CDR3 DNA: TGTGCCAGCAGCTCCCATAGCGGGAGTGTGACCTACGAGCAGTACTTC. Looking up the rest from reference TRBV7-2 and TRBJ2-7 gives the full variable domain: GAGVSQSPSNKVTEKGKDVELRCDPISGHTALYWYRQSLGQGLEFLIYFQGNSAPDKSGLPSDRFSAERTGGSVSTLTIQRTQQEDSAVYLCASSSHSGSVTYEQYFGPGTRLTVT.

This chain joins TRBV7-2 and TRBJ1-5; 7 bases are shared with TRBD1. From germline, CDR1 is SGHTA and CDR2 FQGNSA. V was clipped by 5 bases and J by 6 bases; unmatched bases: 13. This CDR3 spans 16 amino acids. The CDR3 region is CASSSSIGGQFQPQHF. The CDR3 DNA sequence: TGTGCCAGCAGCAGTAGTATCGGGGGACAGTTTCAGCCCCAGCATTTT.

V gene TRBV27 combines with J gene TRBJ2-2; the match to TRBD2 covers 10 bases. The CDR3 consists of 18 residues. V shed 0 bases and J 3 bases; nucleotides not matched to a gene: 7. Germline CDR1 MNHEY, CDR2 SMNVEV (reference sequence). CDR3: CASSLSALAGVYTGELFF. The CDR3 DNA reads TGTGCCAGCAGTTTATCGGCTCTAGCGGGAGTTTACACCGGGGAGCTGTTTTTT.

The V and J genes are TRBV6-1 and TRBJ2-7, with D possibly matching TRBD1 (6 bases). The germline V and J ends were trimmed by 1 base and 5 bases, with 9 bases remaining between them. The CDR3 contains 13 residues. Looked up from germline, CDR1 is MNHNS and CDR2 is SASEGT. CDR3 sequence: CASSEVEGDEQYF. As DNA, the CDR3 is TGTGCCAGCAGTGAAGTTGAGGGGGACGAGCAGTACTTC.

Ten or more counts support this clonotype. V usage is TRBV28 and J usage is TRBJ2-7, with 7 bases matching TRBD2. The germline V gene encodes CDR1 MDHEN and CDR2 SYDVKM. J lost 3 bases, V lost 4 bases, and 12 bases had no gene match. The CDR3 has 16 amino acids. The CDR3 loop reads CASSSMKSGTRYEQYF. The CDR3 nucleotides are TGTGCCAGCAGTTCCATGAAAAGCGGGACCCGCTACGAGCAGTACTTC.